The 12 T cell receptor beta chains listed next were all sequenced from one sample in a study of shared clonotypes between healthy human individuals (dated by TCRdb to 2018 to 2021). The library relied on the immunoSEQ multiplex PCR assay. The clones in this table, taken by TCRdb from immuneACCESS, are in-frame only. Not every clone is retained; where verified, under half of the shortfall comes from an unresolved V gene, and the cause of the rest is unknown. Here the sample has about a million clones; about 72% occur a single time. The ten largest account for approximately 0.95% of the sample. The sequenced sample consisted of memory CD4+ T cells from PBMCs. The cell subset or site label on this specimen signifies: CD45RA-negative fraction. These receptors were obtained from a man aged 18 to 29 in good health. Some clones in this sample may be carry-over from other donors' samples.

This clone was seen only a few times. The CDR3 sequence: CASSQDENTEAFF. The CDR3 DNA reads TGTGCCAGCAGCCAGGATGAGAACACTGAAGCTTTCTTT. V usage is TRBV7-2 and J usage is TRBJ1-1; D gene unclear. V shed 5 bases and J shed 1 base, with 8 bases lying between them. CDR3 length: 13 amino acids. Per germline, CDR1 SGHTA and CDR2 FQGNSA.

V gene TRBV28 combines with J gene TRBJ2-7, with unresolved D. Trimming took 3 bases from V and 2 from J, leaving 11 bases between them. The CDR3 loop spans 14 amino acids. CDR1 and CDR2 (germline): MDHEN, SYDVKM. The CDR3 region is CASSFKGIAYEQYF. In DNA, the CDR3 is TGTGCCAGCAGTTTCAAGGGAATCGCCTACGAGCAGTACTTC.

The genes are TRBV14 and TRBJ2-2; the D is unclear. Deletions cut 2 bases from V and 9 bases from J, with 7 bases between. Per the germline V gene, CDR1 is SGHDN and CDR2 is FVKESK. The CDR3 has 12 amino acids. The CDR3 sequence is CASSQLRRELFF. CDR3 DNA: TGTGCCAGCAGCCAACTTCGCCGGGAGCTGTTTTTT.

For the CDR3, the DNA is TGTGCCAGCAGTTCCCAGGGGGCCGTAAACGAGCAGTACTTC. Protein: CASSSQGAVNEQYF. This rearrangement joins TRBV28 to TRBJ2-7, with TRBD1 identical over 8 bases. This CDR3 spans 14 amino acids. Trimming took 4 bases from V and 5 from J; bases not matched to a gene: 7. Germline loops: CDR1 MDHEN, CDR2 SYDVKM.

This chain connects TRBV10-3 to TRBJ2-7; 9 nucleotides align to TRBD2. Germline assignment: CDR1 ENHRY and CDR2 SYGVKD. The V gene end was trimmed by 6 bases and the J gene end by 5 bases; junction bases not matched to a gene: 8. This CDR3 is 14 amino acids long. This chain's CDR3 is CAIRPGLAINEQYF. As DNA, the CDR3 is TGTGCCATCAGGCCGGGACTAGCTATCAACGAGCAGTACTTC.

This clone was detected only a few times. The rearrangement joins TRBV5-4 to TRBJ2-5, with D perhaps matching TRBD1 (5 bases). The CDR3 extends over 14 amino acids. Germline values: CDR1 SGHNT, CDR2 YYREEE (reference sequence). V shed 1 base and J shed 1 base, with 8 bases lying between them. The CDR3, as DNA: TGTGCCAGCAGCTTGAGACAGATCCAAGAGACCCAGTACTTC. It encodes CASSLRQIQETQYF. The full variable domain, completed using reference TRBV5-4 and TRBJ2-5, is ETGVTQSPTHLIKTRGQQVTLRCSSQSGHNTVSWYQQALGQGPQFIFQYYREEENGRGNFPPRFSGLQFPNYSSELNVNALELDDSALYLCASSLRQIQETQYFGPGTRLLVL.

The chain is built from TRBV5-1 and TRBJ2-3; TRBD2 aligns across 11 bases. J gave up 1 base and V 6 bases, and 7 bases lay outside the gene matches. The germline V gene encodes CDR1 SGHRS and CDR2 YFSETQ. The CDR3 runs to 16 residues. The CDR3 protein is CASTKSGLAGTDTQYF. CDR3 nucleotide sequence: TGCGCCAGCACCAAATCGGGACTAGCGGGCACAGATACGCAGTATTTT. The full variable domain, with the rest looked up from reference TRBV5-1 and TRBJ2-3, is KAGVTQTPRYLIKTRGQQVTLSCSPISGHRSVSWYQQTPGQGLQFLFEYFSETQRNKGNFPGRFSGRQFSNSRSEMNVSTLELGDSALYLCASTKSGLAGTDTQYFGPGTRLTVL.

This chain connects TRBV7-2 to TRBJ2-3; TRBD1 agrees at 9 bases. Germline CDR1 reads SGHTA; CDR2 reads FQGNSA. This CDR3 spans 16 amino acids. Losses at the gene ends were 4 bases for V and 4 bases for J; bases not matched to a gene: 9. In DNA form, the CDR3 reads TGTGCCAGCAGCTCGAGGCGGACAGGGGCCCCAGATACGCAGTATTTT. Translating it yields CASSSRRTGAPDTQYF.

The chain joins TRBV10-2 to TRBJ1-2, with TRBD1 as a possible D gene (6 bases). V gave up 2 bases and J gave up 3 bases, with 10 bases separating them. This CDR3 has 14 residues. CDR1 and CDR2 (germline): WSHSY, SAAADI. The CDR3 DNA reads TGCGCCAGCAGTGAGGCTACAGGGCACTATGGCTACACCTTC. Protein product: CASSEATGHYGYTF.

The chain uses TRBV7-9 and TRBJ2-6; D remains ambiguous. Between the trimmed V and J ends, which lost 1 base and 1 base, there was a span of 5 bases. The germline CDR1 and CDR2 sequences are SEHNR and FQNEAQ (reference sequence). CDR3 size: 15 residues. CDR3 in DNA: TGTGCCAGCAGCTTAGATTTTTCTGGGGCCAACGTCCTGACTTTC. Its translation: CASSLDFSGANVLTF.

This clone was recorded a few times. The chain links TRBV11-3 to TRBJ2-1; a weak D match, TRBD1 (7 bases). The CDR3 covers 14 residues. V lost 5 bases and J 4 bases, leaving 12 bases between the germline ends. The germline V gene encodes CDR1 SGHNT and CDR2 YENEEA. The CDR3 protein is CASSLRGAYNEQFF. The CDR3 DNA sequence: TGTGCCAGCAGCCTCAGGGGGGCTTACAATGAGCAGTTCTTC. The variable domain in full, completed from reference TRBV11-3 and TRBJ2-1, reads EAGVVQSPRYKIIEKKQPVAFWCNPISGHNTLYWYLQNLGQGPELLIRYENEEAVDDSQLPKDRFSAERLKGVDSTLKIQPAELGDSAVYLCASSLRGAYNEQFFGPGTRLTVL.

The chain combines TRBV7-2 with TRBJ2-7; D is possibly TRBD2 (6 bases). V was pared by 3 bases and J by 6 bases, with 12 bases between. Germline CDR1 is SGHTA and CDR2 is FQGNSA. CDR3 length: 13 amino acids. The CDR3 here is CASSLGDSSEQYF. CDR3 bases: TGTGCCAGCAGCTTGGGGGACTCGAGCGAGCAGTACTTC.